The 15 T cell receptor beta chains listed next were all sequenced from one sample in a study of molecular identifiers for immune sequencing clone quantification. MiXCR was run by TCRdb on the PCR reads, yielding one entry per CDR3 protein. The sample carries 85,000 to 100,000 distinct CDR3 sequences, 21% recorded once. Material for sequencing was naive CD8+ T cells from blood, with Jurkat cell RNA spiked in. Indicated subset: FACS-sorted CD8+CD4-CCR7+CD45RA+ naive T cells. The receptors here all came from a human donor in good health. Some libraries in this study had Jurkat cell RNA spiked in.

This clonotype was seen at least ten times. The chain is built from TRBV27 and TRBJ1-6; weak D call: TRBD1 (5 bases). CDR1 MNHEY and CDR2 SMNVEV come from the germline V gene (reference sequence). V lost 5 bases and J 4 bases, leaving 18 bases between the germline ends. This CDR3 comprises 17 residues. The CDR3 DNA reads TGTGCCAGCAGTCCCTATAGTGGGGGAGGGTATAATTCACCCCTCCACTTT. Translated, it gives CASSPYSGGGYNSPLHF.

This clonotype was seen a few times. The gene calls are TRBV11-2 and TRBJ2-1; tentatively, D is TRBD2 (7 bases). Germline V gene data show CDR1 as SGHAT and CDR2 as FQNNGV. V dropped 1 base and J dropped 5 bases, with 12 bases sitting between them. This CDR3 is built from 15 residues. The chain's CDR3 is CASSLVAGAHNEQFF. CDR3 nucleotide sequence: TGTGCCAGCAGCTTAGTGGCGGGGGCCCACAATGAGCAGTTCTTC.

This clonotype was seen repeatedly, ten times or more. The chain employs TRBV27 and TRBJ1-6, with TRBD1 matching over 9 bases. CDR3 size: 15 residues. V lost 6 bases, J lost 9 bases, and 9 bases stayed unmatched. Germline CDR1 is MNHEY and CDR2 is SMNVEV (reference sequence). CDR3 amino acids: CASRETGGVFSPLHF. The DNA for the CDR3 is TGTGCCAGCAGAGAAACAGGGGGCGTATTTTCACCCCTCCACTTT.

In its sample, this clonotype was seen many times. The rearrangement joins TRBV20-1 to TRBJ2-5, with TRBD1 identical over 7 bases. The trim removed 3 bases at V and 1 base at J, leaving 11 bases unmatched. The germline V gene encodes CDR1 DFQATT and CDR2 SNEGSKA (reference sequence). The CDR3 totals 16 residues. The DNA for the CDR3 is TGCAGTGCTAGCCAAAGGGACAGATCTATCCAAGAGACCCAGTACTTC. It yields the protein CSASQRDRSIQETQYF.

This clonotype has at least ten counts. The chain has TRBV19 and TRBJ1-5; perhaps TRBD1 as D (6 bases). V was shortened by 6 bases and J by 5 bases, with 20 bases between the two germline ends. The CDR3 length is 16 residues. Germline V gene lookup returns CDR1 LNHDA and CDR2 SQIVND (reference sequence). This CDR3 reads CASSTGTRGEDQPQHF. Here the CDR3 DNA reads TGTGCCAGTAGCACGGGAACCAGGGGTGAAGATCAGCCCCAGCATTTT.

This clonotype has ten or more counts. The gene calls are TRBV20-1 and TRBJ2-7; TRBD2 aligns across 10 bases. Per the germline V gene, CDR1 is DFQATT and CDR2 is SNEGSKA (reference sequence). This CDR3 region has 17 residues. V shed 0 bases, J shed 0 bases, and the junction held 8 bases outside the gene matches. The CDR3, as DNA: TGCAGTGCTAGAGATAGAGATAGCGGGAGGAGCTCCTACGAGCAGTACTTC. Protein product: CSARDRDSGRSSYEQYF.

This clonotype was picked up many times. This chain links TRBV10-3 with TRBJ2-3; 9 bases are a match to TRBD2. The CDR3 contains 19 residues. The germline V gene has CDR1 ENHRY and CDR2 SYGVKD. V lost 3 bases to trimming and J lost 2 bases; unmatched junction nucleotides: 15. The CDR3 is CAISDPSGASGTYTDTQYF. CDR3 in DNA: TGTGCCATCAGTGACCCCAGCGGGGCTAGCGGGACTTACACAGATACGCAGTATTTT.

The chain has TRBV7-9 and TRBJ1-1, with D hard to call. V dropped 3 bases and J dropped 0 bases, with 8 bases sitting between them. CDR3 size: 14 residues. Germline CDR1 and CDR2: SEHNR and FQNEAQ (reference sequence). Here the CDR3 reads CASSLPFLNTEAFF. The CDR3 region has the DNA TGTGCCAGCAGCTTGCCCTTTCTGAACACTGAAGCTTTCTTT.

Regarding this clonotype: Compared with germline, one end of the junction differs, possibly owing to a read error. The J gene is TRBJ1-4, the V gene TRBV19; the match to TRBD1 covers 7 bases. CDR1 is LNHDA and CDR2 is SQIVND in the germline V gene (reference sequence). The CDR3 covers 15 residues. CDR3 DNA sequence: TGTGCCAGTAGTATACCCCGGGACAGCGATGAGAAACTGTTTTTT. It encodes CASSIPRDSDEKLFF.

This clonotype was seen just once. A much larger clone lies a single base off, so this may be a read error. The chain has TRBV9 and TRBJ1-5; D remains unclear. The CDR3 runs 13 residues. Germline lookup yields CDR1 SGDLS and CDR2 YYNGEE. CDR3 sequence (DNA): TGTGCCGGCAGCGTTGATAGCAATCAGCCCCAGCATTTT. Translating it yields CAGSVDSNQPQHF.

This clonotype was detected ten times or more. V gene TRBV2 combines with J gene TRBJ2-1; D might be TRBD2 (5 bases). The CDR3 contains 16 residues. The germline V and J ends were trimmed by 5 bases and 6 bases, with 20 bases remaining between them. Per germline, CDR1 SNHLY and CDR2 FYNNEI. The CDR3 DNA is TGTGCCAGCAGTATCCTACTAGTTACTGGCCCCAATGAGCAGTTCTTC. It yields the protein CASSILLVTGPNEQFF.

The CDR3 DNA is TGTGCCAGCAGCTTAGCCGGGCAGGGTAATTCACCCCTCCACTTT. It yields the protein CASSLAGQGNSPLHF. V usage is TRBV7-3 and J usage is TRBJ1-6, with a tentative D call TRBD1 (5 bases). Germline values: CDR1 SGHTA, CDR2 FQGTGA. The CDR3 is 15 amino acids. The V end lost 2 bases, the J end lost 6 bases, and 11 bases lay between the germline ends.

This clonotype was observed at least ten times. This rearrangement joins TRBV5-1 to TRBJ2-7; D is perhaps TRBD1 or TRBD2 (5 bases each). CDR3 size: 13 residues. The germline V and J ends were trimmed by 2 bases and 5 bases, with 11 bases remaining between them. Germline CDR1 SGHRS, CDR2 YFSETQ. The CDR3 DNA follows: TGCGCCAGCAGCTTTTGGGGGAACGACGAGCAGTACTTC. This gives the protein CASSFWGNDEQYF. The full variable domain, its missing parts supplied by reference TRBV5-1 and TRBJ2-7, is KAGVTQTPRYLIKTRGQQVTLSCSPISGHRSVSWYQQTPGQGLQFLFEYFSETQRNKGNFPGRFSGRQFSNSRSEMNVSTLELGDSALYLCASSFWGNDEQYFGPGTRLTVT.

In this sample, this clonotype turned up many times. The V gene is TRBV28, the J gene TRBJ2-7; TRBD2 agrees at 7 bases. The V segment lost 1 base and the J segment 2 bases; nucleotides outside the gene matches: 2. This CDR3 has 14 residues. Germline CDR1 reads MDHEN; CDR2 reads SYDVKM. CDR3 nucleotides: TGTGCCAGCAGTTTATCGGGAGGTGCCTACGAGCAGTACTTC. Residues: CASSLSGGAYEQYF.

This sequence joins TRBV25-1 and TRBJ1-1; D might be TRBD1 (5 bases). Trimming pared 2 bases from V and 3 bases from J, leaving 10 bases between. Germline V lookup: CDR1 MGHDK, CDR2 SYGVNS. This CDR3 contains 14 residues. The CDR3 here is CASSEARGYTEAFF. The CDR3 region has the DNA TGTGCCAGCAGTGAAGCTCGGGGCTACACTGAAGCTTTCTTT.